One and the same sample provided the 2 T cell receptor beta chains below, sequenced in a study of blood T cell repertoires in COVID-19. Method: immunoSEQ multiplex PCR; TCRdb's copy keeps in-frame clones and lacks some. The profile shows about 59,000 clones, over 70% of them singletons. Sequenced input: peripheral blood. These receptors were obtained from a woman in her 70s with acute or convalescent COVID-19.

The chain's CDR3 is CASSITGGREKLFF. CDR3 bases: TGTGCCAGCAGTATTACAGGGGGAAGGGAAAAACTGTTTTTT. The chain links TRBV2 to TRBJ1-4; 8 positions agree with TRBD1. The CDR3 spans 14 residues. From germline, CDR1 is SNHLY and CDR2 FYNNEI. The trim removed 5 bases at V and 8 bases at J, leaving 7 bases unmatched.

This chain joins TRBV27 and TRBJ1-1; D possibly corresponds to TRBD1 (6 bases). Germline V gives CDR1 MNHEY, CDR2 SMNVEV (reference sequence). V dropped 4 bases and J dropped 2 bases, with 14 bases sitting between them. CDR3 length: 15 residues. The CDR3 is CASSSGGAGNTEAFF. The CDR3 DNA is TGTGCCAGCAGTTCGGGGGGGGCAGGAAACACTGAAGCTTTCTTT.